The 10 T cell receptor beta chains presented below share a single source sample, sequenced in a study of T-cell reconstitution after alpha-beta-depleted transplantation in children. The TCRbeta library was prepared with unique molecular identifiers. TCRdb ran MiXCR on the PCR reads and lists one entry per CDR3 protein. The sample records hundreds of thousands of distinct CDR3 sequences, about 10% being singletons. The sequenced sample was PBMCs from the stem cell graft donor, obtained from the stem cell graft. These TCRs come from a human donor who donated a stem cell graft to a child with acute myeloid leukemia.

This clonotype was counted a few times. The gene calls are TRBV14 and TRBJ2-1, with 11 bases lining up with TRBD2. Germline lookup yields CDR1 SGHDN and CDR2 FVKESK. Trimming removed 0 bases from V and 8 bases from J; junction bases left unmatched: 6. This CDR3 is 16 amino acids long. CDR3 region: CASSQDSGLAEDEQFF. The DNA of the CDR3 is TGTGCCAGCAGCCAAGATTCGGGACTAGCGGAAGATGAGCAGTTCTTC.

V is TRBV5-1 and J is TRBJ2-1; a possible D gene is TRBD2 (5 bases). Germline CDR1 SGHRS, CDR2 YFSETQ. The CDR3 consists of 13 residues. With 5 bases removed from V and 3 bases from J, the gap between germline ends came to 9 bases. The CDR3 DNA sequence: TGCGCCAGCAGAACCGGGGTCTACAATGAGCAGTTCTTC. This encodes CASRTGVYNEQFF. Filled out from reference TRBV5-1 and TRBJ2-1, the complete variable domain reads KAGVTQTPRYLIKTRGQQVTLSCSPISGHRSVSWYQQTPGQGLQFLFEYFSETQRNKGNFPGRFSGRQFSNSRSEMNVSTLELGDSALYLCASRTGVYNEQFFGPGTRLTVL.

CDR3: CASSRLAGLNTGELFF. CDR3 DNA sequence: TGTGCCAGCAGTCGCCTGGCTGGTTTGAACACCGGGGAGCTGTTTTTT. The genes are TRBV9 and TRBJ2-2; no clear D gene. The CDR3 length is 16 residues. Trimming cost V 5 bases and J 1 base, with 15 bases left between them. CDR1 and CDR2 from the germline V gene are SGDLS and YYNGEE. The whole variable domain, filled in from reference TRBV9 and TRBJ2-2, reads DSGVTQTPKHLITATGQRVTLRCSPRSGDLSVYWYQQSLDQGLQFLIQYYNGEERAKGNILERFSAQQFPDLHSELNLSSLELGDSALYFCASSRLAGLNTGELFFGEGSRLTVL.

This clonotype came up many times. The J gene is TRBJ2-7, the V gene TRBV7-2; tentative D call: TRBD2 (5 bases). V shed 1 base and J shed 3 bases, with 22 bases lying between them. This CDR3 contains 18 residues. The germline CDR1 and CDR2 sequences are SGHTA and FQGNSA. The CDR3 reads CASSLVASGGAAFYEQYF. DNA of the CDR3: TGTGCCAGCAGCTTAGTGGCAAGCGGCGGCGCCGCCTTCTACGAGCAGTACTTC.

CDR3 sequence (DNA): TGCAGTGCCGGGTCCTATGGGCAGTATTTT. It encodes CSAGSYGQYF. V is TRBV20-1 and J is TRBJ2-3; D is uncertain. Trimming pared 6 bases from V and 11 bases from J, leaving 12 bases between. Looked up from germline, CDR1 is DFQATT and CDR2 is SNEGSKA (reference sequence). The CDR3 runs 10 residues.

The sample holds a few counts of this clonotype. This chain joins TRBV18 and TRBJ1-5; D remains ambiguous. The CDR3 spans 13 residues. Deletions cut 2 bases from V and 5 bases from J, with 7 bases between. Germline V gene sequence: CDR1 KGHSH, CDR2 LQKENI. This chain's CDR3 is CASSPGSDQPQHF. The CDR3 nucleotides read TGTGCCAGCTCACCAGGGTCGGATCAGCCCCAGCATTTT.

This clonotype was observed at least ten times. This sequence joins TRBV27 and TRBJ2-7; a weak D match, TRBD1 (7 bases). From germline, CDR1 is MNHEY and CDR2 SMNVEV (reference sequence). CDR3 length: 13 residues. V lost 3 bases, J lost 8 bases, and 14 bases lay in between. DNA of the CDR3: TGTGCCAGCAGTTTCCCAGGGGGGTTTAAGCAGTACTTC. Translation: CASSFPGGFKQYF.

This clonotype was detected many times. The chain recombines TRBV12-3 or TRBV12-4 with TRBJ1-1, with D tentatively TRBD1 (6 bases). The germline V and J ends were trimmed by 6 bases and 0 bases, with 14 bases remaining between them. This CDR3 is 15 amino acids long. As DNA, the CDR3 is TGTGCCAGCAGCCCCTTGGGGGGGCTGAACACTGAAGCTTTCTTT. It translates to CASSPLGGLNTEAFF.

A word on this clonotype: A much larger clone lies a single base off, so this may be a read error. The V and J genes are TRBV20-1 and TRBJ1-2; the match to TRBD1 covers 7 bases. This CDR3 is 13 amino acids long. CDR1 is DFQATT and CDR2 is SNEGSKA in the germline V gene (reference sequence). The V segment lost 3 bases and the J segment 3 bases; nucleotides outside the gene matches: 4. CDR3 region: CSASPGTDYGYTF. CDR3 in DNA: TGCAGTGCTAGTCCCGGGACAGACTATGGCTACACCTTC.

The chain combines TRBV7-9 with TRBJ2-2; 9 positions match TRBD2. Looked up from germline, CDR1 is SEHNR and CDR2 is FQNEAQ (reference sequence). The CDR3 sequence is 13 residues long. CDR3 nucleotides: TGTGCAGTAGCGGGAGCGAACACCGGGGAGCTGTTTTTT. This codes for CAVAGANTGELFF.